The entry below describes one T cell receptor beta chain. This receptor's antigen is unknown. Germline and junction disagree at one end, which may indicate a read error. Libraries were built with PCR. TCRdb shows the sequencer as Illumina HiSeq 2500. To reduce PCR and sequencing biases, unique molecular identifiers were built into the TCR beta cDNA libraries. Per 1 to 10 million input T cells, roughly 0.5 million cDNA molecules were obtained, such that each molecule approximated one T cell. The same protocol used for the earlier healthy control dataset was applied to prepare and sequence the patient libraries. Samples belonging to the same batch were prepared together, multiplexed and sequenced on a shared HiSeq lane. The study's own analysis went as follows. MIGEC was used to process the raw barcoded reads, and molecular identifier groups with only a single read were discarded before consensus assembly and CDR3 extraction. Clonotype tables were post-analysed with VDJtools, normalizing diversity by down-sampling all datasets to the smallest sample size. Repertoire overlap clustering matched CDR3 amino acid but not nucleotide sequences to correct batch-related cross-sample contamination. The raw public data were reprocessed by TCRdb itself: fastp quality trimming at Q25, MiXCR clonotype calling, in-frame beta chains only. Rows are combined by CDR3 protein, so each entry shows the most common genes and DNA. TCRdb, not the original authors, processed these V and J calls. The sample table lists 600,000 to 700,000 distinct CDR3 sequences, more than 50% of them with a count of one. Clones ranked in the top ten supply approximately 11% of the sample.

This entry belongs to a study of post-analysis software for immune sequencing data (dated by TCRdb to the mid-2010s). Regarding the study in general: Relapsing-remitting, secondary progressive and progressive-relapsing multiple sclerosis were recorded as disease courses, and subtype annotation was lacking for some patients. The patient repertoires were set against under 12 previously published healthy control repertoires from donors whose ages ranged from roughly 6 to 25 years. A subset of samples was prepared in parallel using single-end sample barcoding, then pooled and co-amplified after Illumina adapter ligation.

General findings and caveats noted by the study authors: The multiple sclerosis patient group was slightly younger than the control group. Compared with controls, multiple sclerosis patients had significantly lower normalized Chao1 diversity, a finding suggesting substantial peripheral T-cell clonal expansion. Significantly higher frequencies in patients than in controls were found for five or six TRBV segments, including TRBV5-6, TRBV5-1 and TRBV20-1. Strong co-clustering of samples prepared in the same batch was shown by direct clustering with F measure, prompting a batch-effect correction.

CDR1 and CDR2, per the germline V gene, are SGHTA and FQGNSA. Measured from the cysteine to the phenylalanine, the CDR3 is 13 residues long. The entry retains the CDR3 DNA only, 39 bases that are in frame from base 1. To demonstrate the VDJtools post-analysis software, TCR beta repertoires were profiled from the peripheral blood of roughly 12 young patients with multiple sclerosis. Multiple sclerosis patients were children and adolescents aged about 6 to 15 years. This TCR was sampled from a girl aged 2-10 years with multiple sclerosis. The V and J segments used are TRBV7-2 and TRBJ1-5; the D gene is not confidently resolved. Sequenced input: blood. The CDR3 in this case is CASSVRDYQLQHF. Here is the DNA: TGTGCCAGCAGCGTACGGGATTATCAGCTCCAGCATTTT.